These 3 T cell receptor beta chains share one sample of origin, sequenced in a study of T-cell memory formation after mild COVID-19. TCRdb re-analysed the 5' RACE reads in MiXCR, keeping a single row per CDR3 protein. The sample shows about 190,000 distinct CDR3 sequences, 10% to 13% of them seen only once. The sequenced sample consisted of PBMCs or a T cell subset sorted from them (not recorded which). The receptors were gathered from a man between 18 and 35 years old who had mild COVID-19 (a few samples of this study predate the infection). Cell type and time point are not known.

In this sample, this clonotype turned up many times. The chain carries TRBV7-6 and TRBJ2-1; a weak D match, TRBD2 (5 bases). V was trimmed by 5 bases and J by 4 bases, leaving 15 bases between them. This CDR3 has 15 amino acids. Germline V gives CDR1 SGHVS, CDR2 FNYEAQ. The CDR3 coding sequence is TGTGCCAGCAGCCTACGGAGCGGACTGTACAATGAGCAGTTCTTC. Its protein product is CASSLRSGLYNEQFF.

This clonotype showed up just a few times. V gene TRBV7-9 combines with J gene TRBJ1-1; no definite D call. Germline CDR1 is SEHNR and CDR2 is FQNEAQ (reference sequence). The V and J ends lost 4 bases and 4 bases respectively, with 13 bases between them. The CDR3 contains 14 residues. CDR3: CASSSFGMGTEAFF. CDR3 DNA: TGTGCCAGCAGCTCTTTTGGGATGGGCACTGAAGCTTTCTTT.

This clonotype was counted a few times. A junction boundary mismatches the germline segment, possibly from a read error. The V call is TRBV10-3, the J call TRBJ1-1; D gene uncertain. Germline-derived CDR1 and CDR2 are ENHRY and SYGVKD. This CDR3 contains 11 residues. CDR3 sequence reads: CATSIESGAFF. The DNA for the CDR3 is TGTGCCACCAGTATAGAATCCGGAGCTTTCTTT.